The 3 T cell receptor beta chains below all came from one sample that was sequenced in a study of blood T cell repertoires in COVID-19 (dated by TCRdb to 2019 to 2021). Preparation of the library involved the immunoSEQ multiplex PCR assay. TCRdb limited this immuneACCESS table to in-frame rearrangements with V and J called. A share of clones is missing; checked studies link under half to unresolved V genes, and the rest is unexplained. A total of roughly 200,000 clones appear in this sample, about 83% of them only once. Over 0.95% of the sample comes from the top ten. Sequencing used peripheral blood. These receptors all come from a woman under 40 with COVID-19, enrolled during active disease.

The chain couples TRBV5-4 to TRBJ2-7; TRBD2 might be the D (6 bases). V was pared by 3 bases and J by 10 bases, with 23 bases between. Germline V lookup: CDR1 SGHNT, CDR2 YYREEE (reference sequence). The CDR3 is 15 amino acids. CDR3 in DNA: TGTGCCAGCAGCTCTATTAGCGGCGACCCTACGATCCAGTACTTC. Its translation: CASSSISGDPTIQYF.

The gene calls are TRBV6-1 and TRBJ2-7, with 8 bases identical to TRBD2. The germline CDR1 and CDR2 sequences are MNHNS and SASEGT. This CDR3 contains 16 residues. V was pared by 1 base and J by 3 bases, with 8 bases of the junction left unmatched. The CDR3 loop reads CASSEVLLAGRYEQYF. CDR3 in DNA: TGTGCCAGCAGTGAAGTGTTGCTAGCGGGCCGCTACGAGCAGTACTTC.

This chain uses TRBV27 with TRBJ2-5; D uncertain. V was trimmed by 4 bases and J by 3 bases, leaving 6 bases between them. The CDR3 spans 12 residues. The germline V gene encodes CDR1 MNHEY and CDR2 SMNVEV (reference sequence). The CDR3 region is CASSSGEETQYF. The DNA for the CDR3 is TGTGCCAGCAGTTCCGGAGAAGAGACCCAGTACTTC.